One and the same sample provided the 2 T cell receptor beta chains below, sequenced in a study of early T cells in non-severe SARS-CoV-2 infection. TCRdb redid the calling of the 5' RACE reads with MiXCR, one entry per CDR3 protein. The repertoire holds tens of thousands of distinct CDR3 sequences, about 10% seen once, with around an eighth in the top ten. The material was whole blood, obtained at baseline. Receptors originate from an adult who was a healthcare worker with PCR-confirmed SARS-CoV-2 infection or an uninfected control (not recorded which).

This clonotype was picked up a small number of times. The chain couples TRBV20-1 to TRBJ1-2; possible D gene TRBD1, 5 bases. V lost 3 bases and J 5 bases, leaving 13 bases between the germline ends. This CDR3 comprises 13 residues. Germline V gene data show CDR1 as DFQATT and CDR2 as SNEGSKA (reference sequence). CDR3 sequence: CSARLTGTYGYTF. Written as DNA, the CDR3 is TGCAGTGCTAGGCTCACAGGAACTTATGGCTACACCTTC.

This clonotype was observed many times. The rearrangement links TRBV12-3 or TRBV12-4 to TRBJ1-2; 9 nucleotides line up with TRBD1. CDR3 length equals 14 residues. Trimming took 5 bases from V and 4 from J; bases not matched to a gene: 5. The CDR3 region is CASSRMTGGYGYTF. The CDR3 region has the DNA TGTGCCAGCAGTCGTATGACAGGGGGCTATGGCTACACCTTC.